This passage covers 27 T cell receptor beta chains from one sample sequenced in a study of type 1 and type 2 diabetes patients. PCR was run on genomic DNA. A primer set of 30 forward and 13 reverse primers amplified the CDR3. TCRdb re-analysed the multiplex PCR reads in MiXCR, keeping a single row per CDR3 protein. In the table there are 250,000 or so distinct CDR3 sequences, over 45% of which are singletons. Sample: peripheral blood mononuclear cells (PBMCs). The receptor source for this set is a man between 18 and 35 years old with type 2 diabetes.

The chain links TRBV30 to TRBJ2-2; possibly TRBD1 for D (5 bases). Per the germline V gene, CDR1 is GTSNPN and CDR2 is SVGIG (reference sequence). The germline V and J ends were trimmed by 5 bases and 6 bases, with 10 bases remaining between them. The CDR3 loop spans 12 amino acids. The CDR3 protein is CAWDTGAGELFF. Here the CDR3 DNA reads TGTGCCTGGGATACAGGTGCCGGGGAGCTGTTTTTT.

V is TRBV4-3 and J is TRBJ2-7; either TRBD1 or TRBD2 may fit D (5 bases each). The CDR3 loop spans 16 amino acids. In germline, CDR1 is LGHNA, CDR2 YSLEER. V lost 0 bases and J 4 bases, leaving 16 bases between the germline ends. The DNA for the CDR3 is TGCGCCAGCAGCCAAGATTGGCGACCCGGGGCTTACGAGCAGTACTTC. This encodes CASSQDWRPGAYEQYF.

With respect to this clonotype: Possible read error: a much larger clone is one base away. The chain has TRBV7-2 and TRBJ1-6; D call uncertain. Per the germline V gene, CDR1 is SGHTA and CDR2 is FQGNSA. CDR3 length: 12 amino acids. The CDR3 region is CANSLTGSSLHF. Here the CDR3 DNA reads TGTGCCAACAGCTTAACCGGGTCATCCCTCCACTTT.

This clonotype was found a few times. The chain links TRBV12-3 or TRBV12-4 to TRBJ1-1; D not certain. V dropped 2 bases and J dropped 7 bases, with 11 bases sitting between them. The CDR3 runs to 13 residues. Here the CDR3 reads CASSLSLTLEAFF. The CDR3 region has the DNA TGTGCCAGCAGTTTATCCCTAACACTTGAAGCTTTCTTT.

This clonotype was found a few times. The chain joins TRBV7-8 to TRBJ1-2; D unresolved. CDR1 is SGHVS and CDR2 is FQNEAQ in the germline V gene. The CDR3 sequence is 14 residues long. Trimming took 5 bases from V and 6 from J, leaving 16 bases between them. The CDR3 DNA reads as TGTGCCAGCAGCCAAGTGGGCAGGCTGGATGGCTACACCTTC. Translated, it gives CASSQVGRLDGYTF.

The chain couples TRBV20-1 to TRBJ2-3, with D perhaps TRBD2 (6 bases). The CDR3 has 15 amino acids. Germline lookup yields CDR1 DFQATT and CDR2 SNEGSKA (reference sequence). The germline V and J ends were trimmed by 1 base and 2 bases, with 13 bases remaining between them. The CDR3 spells CSARGSGAFTDTQYF. The CDR3, as DNA: TGCAGTGCTAGAGGTAGCGGAGCTTTCACAGATACGCAGTATTTT.

This clonotype was detected ten times or more. This chain joins TRBV15 and TRBJ2-7, with D perhaps TRBD2 (6 bases). The germline gives CDR1 LNHNV, CDR2 YYDKDF (reference sequence). Trimming took off 1 base at V and 6 bases at J, with 16 bases between the two ends. The CDR3 sequence is 15 residues long. The CDR3 is CATSRGLGGMGEQYF. The DNA of the CDR3 is TGTGCCACCAGCAGAGGCCTGGGGGGTATGGGCGAGCAGTACTTC.

DNA of the CDR3: TGTGCCTGGACTAGCGGGAGCTACACCTTC. The encoded protein is CAWTSGSYTF. V is TRBV30 and J is TRBJ1-2; D ambiguous. The germline V gene has CDR1 GTSNPN and CDR2 SVGIG (reference sequence). Trimming removed 4 bases from V and 9 bases from J, with 9 bases in between. This CDR3 comprises 10 residues.

V is TRBV2 and J is TRBJ1-3, with D possibly matching TRBD1 (6 bases). Germline CDR1 is SNHLY and CDR2 is FYNNEI. The V gene lost 5 bases and the J gene lost 8 bases, with 16 bases spanning the gap. This CDR3 is built from 14 residues. CDR3 sequence (DNA): TGTGCCAGCAGTAGCCGGGACAATGAGTACACCATATATTTT. This codes for CASSSRDNEYTIYF.

This chain joins TRBV30 and TRBJ1-3, with 9 nucleotides matching TRBD1. Germline-derived CDR1 and CDR2 are GTSNPN and SVGIG (reference sequence). The CDR3 is 14 residues long. Trimming cost V 3 bases and J 3 bases; bases outside gene matches: 3. DNA for the CDR3: TGTGCCTGGAGGGACAGGGGAAATGGAAACACCATATATTTT. Its protein product is CAWRDRGNGNTIYF.

This clonotype was detected a few times. The J gene is TRBJ2-3, the V gene TRBV7-9, with 10 bases aligning to TRBD2. J was trimmed by 0 bases and V by 5 bases; bases with no gene match: 11. The CDR3 has 18 amino acids. CDR1 and CDR2 (germline): SEHNR, FQNEAQ (reference sequence). The CDR3 sequence is CASSGSGRAQGSTDTQYF. The CDR3 DNA sequence: TGTGCCAGCAGCGGAAGCGGGAGGGCCCAGGGAAGCACAGATACGCAGTATTTT.

This clonotype was seen a handful of times. The rearrangement uses TRBV19 and TRBJ2-2; possible D gene TRBD2, 7 bases. Germline loops: CDR1 LNHDA, CDR2 SQIVND (reference sequence). CDR3 length: 15 residues. Trimming cost V 6 bases and J 4 bases, with 15 bases left between them. CDR3 DNA sequence: TGTGCCAGTAGAATCGACGGGGGGCCCACCGGGGAGCTGTTTTTT. As protein: CASRIDGGPTGELFF.

This clonotype was observed many times. The chain combines TRBV2 with TRBJ2-7; D remains unclear. The CDR3 totals 14 residues. Between the trimmed V and J ends, which lost 5 bases and 2 bases, there was a span of 13 bases. Per the germline V gene, CDR1 is SNHLY and CDR2 is FYNNEI. The CDR3 region has the DNA TGTGCCAGCAGTTCCCTCGGACCGGCCTACGAGCAGTACTTC. The encoded protein is CASSSLGPAYEQYF.

The chain uses TRBV2 and TRBJ2-3; 10 bases are shared with TRBD2. V lost 4 bases and J lost 3; bases outside the gene matches: 4. Per the germline V gene, CDR1 is SNHLY and CDR2 is FYNNEI. This CDR3 comprises 15 residues. The CDR3 sequence is CASSVSGGGTDTQYF. As DNA, the CDR3 is TGTGCCAGCAGTGTGAGCGGGGGGGGTACAGATACGCAGTATTTT.

This sequence joins TRBV7-8 and TRBJ2-7, with 8 bases fitting TRBD1. This CDR3 has 16 amino acids. Per the germline V gene, CDR1 is SGHVS and CDR2 is FQNEAQ. The ends lost 2 bases at V and 7 bases at J; junction bases unmatched: 13. DNA of the CDR3: TGTGCCAGCAGCTTACTTCCGGGACAGGCCACGGGAGAGCAGTACTTC. It is translated as CASSLLPGQATGEQYF.

V is TRBV30 and J is TRBJ2-7, with TRBD2 matching over 9 bases. With 2 bases clipped from V and 6 bases from J, the junction kept 8 bases outside the gene matches. CDR3 length: 14 amino acids. Germline-derived CDR1 and CDR2 are GTSNPN and SVGIG (reference sequence). This CDR3 reads CAWSTAGGPTEQYF. Written as DNA, the CDR3 is TGTGCCTGGAGTACTGCGGGAGGGCCCACCGAGCAGTACTTC.

Points on this clonotype: This could be a read error, since a much larger clone is one nucleotide away. This chain links TRBV15 with TRBJ2-7; D is possibly TRBD1 or TRBD2 (5 bases each). The CDR3 spans 15 residues. In germline, CDR1 is LNHNV, CDR2 YYDKDF (reference sequence). The germline V and J ends were trimmed by 1 base and 6 bases, with 16 bases remaining between them. The CDR3 DNA sequence: TGTGCCACCAGCAGAGGAGGGCCACAGGTGGGCGAGCAGTACTTC. Its translation: CATSRGGPQVGEQYF.

The rearrangement uses TRBV29-1 and TRBJ1-2; D is possibly TRBD1 (5 bases). Germline V gene sequence: CDR1 SQVTM, CDR2 ANQGSEA. This CDR3 is 12 amino acids long. The V gene lost 4 bases and the J gene lost 5 bases, with 11 bases spanning the gap. CDR3: CSVGGLEYGYTF. In DNA, the CDR3 is TGCAGCGTTGGGGGGTTGGAGTATGGCTACACCTTC.

This clonotype was observed a handful of times. The chain joins TRBV7-2 to TRBJ1-2; 8 bases are a match to TRBD1. J was trimmed by 5 bases and V by 2 bases; bases with no gene match: 10. The germline gives CDR1 SGHTA, CDR2 FQGNSA. The CDR3 spans 16 residues. The chain's CDR3 is CASSLFLFGQGYGYTF. The DNA for the CDR3 is TGTGCCAGCAGCTTATTTTTGTTTGGACAGGGTTATGGCTACACCTTC. The variable domain in full, with the rest retrieved from reference TRBV7-2 and TRBJ1-2, is GAGVSQSPSNKVTEKGKDVELRCDPISGHTALYWYRQSLGQGLEFLIYFQGNSAPDKSGLPSDRFSAERTGGSVSTLTIQRTQQEDSAVYLCASSLFLFGQGYGYTFGSGTRLTVV.

V is TRBV25-1 and J is TRBJ1-4; D is ambiguous. CDR3 length: 16 amino acids. Germline CDR1 MGHDK, CDR2 SYGVNS. The ends were cut back, 6 bases at V and 8 bases at J, with 22 bases in the middle. CDR3 protein: CASSVARGPEGEKLFF. The CDR3 DNA is TGTGCCAGCAGCGTAGCCCGTGGGCCAGAAGGGGAAAAACTGTTTTTT.

V usage is TRBV12-5 and J usage is TRBJ1-1, with a weak D call TRBD1 (6 bases). Trimming shortened V by 1 base and J by 10 bases, and 13 bases separated the two germline ends. Germline V gene data show CDR1 as LGHNT and CDR2 as FRNRAP. The CDR3 is 13 residues long. Here the CDR3 DNA reads TGTGCTAGTGGTTTGGAGGAGGGGACAAGAGCTTTCTTT. Amino acid sequence: CASGLEEGTRAFF.

The V call is TRBV5-1, the J call TRBJ1-2; tentative D call: TRBD1 (6 bases). The CDR3 runs to 12 residues. V lost 2 bases and J 8 bases, leaving 10 bases between the germline ends. The germline CDR1 and CDR2 sequences are SGHRS and YFSETQ. CDR3 DNA: TGCGCCAGCAGCTTTGACAGGTCGGGCTACACCTTC. Translating gives CASSFDRSGYTF. The full variable domain, its missing parts supplied by reference TRBV5-1 and TRBJ1-2, is KAGVTQTPRYLIKTRGQQVTLSCSPISGHRSVSWYQQTPGQGLQFLFEYFSETQRNKGNFPGRFSGRQFSNSRSEMNVSTLELGDSALYLCASSFDRSGYTFGSGTRLTVV.

The chain couples TRBV20-1 to TRBJ2-7, with 10 bases fitting TRBD2. V was pared by 5 bases and J by 6 bases, with 10 bases of the junction left unmatched. Germline lookup yields CDR1 DFQATT and CDR2 SNEGSKA (reference sequence). The CDR3 is 14 amino acids. For the CDR3, the DNA is TGCAGTGCTCAGAGGCCTAGCGGGAGTGGCGAGCAGTACTTC. Encoded protein: CSAQRPSGSGEQYF.

This sequence joins TRBV28 and TRBJ2-5; tentatively, D is TRBD2 (6 bases). This CDR3 is 13 amino acids long. V lost 8 bases and J lost 5, with 15 bases in between. CDR1 and CDR2 from the germline V gene are MDHEN and SYDVKM. The CDR3 nucleotides are TGTGCCAGCCAAGGTTCGACTAGGGAGACCCAGTACTTC. Translation: CASQGSTRETQYF. The full variable domain, rest sourced from reference TRBV28 and TRBJ2-5, is DVKVTQSSRYLVKRTGEKVFLECVQDMDHENMFWYRQDPGLGLRLIYFSYDVKMKEKGDIPEGYSVSREKKERFSLILESASTNQTSMYLCASQGSTRETQYFGPGTRLLVL.

V usage is TRBV10-3 and J usage is TRBJ1-1, with D perhaps TRBD1 (5 bases). CDR3 length equals 12 residues. V lost 8 bases and J 4 bases, leaving 11 bases between the germline ends. CDR1 and CDR2 from the germline V gene are ENHRY and SYGVKD. The CDR3 is CAIQGSGTEAFF. The DNA for the CDR3 is TGTGCCATCCAGGGCTCGGGCACTGAAGCTTTCTTT.

Only a few counts were recorded for this clonotype. The genes are TRBV7-9 and TRBJ2-5; D might be TRBD1 (6 bases). The CDR3 contains 15 residues. The V end was cut by 5 bases, the J end by 3 bases, with 16 bases between. Germline V gives CDR1 SEHNR, CDR2 FQNEAQ (reference sequence). This CDR3 reads CASSPIWDNEETQYF. Written as DNA, the CDR3 is TGTGCCAGCAGCCCCATTTGGGACAATGAAGAGACCCAGTACTTC.

CDR3 nucleotides: TGTGCCAGCAGCTTACGGTCCATCCCCCATGAGCAGTTCTTC. It codes for CASSLRSIPHEQFF. V and J are TRBV7-3 and TRBJ2-1; no firm D call. This CDR3 has 14 residues. Per germline, CDR1 SGHTA and CDR2 FQGTGA. V lost 2 bases, J lost 8 bases, and 13 bases lay in between.